The clone carrying this T cell receptor beta chain came up a few times. The length of the CDR3 is 9 residues. Trimming removed 4 bases from V and 7 bases from J, with 2 bases in between. Germline V lookup: CDR1 SQVTM, CDR2 ANQGSEA. TCRdb ran MiXCR on the 5' RACE reads and lists one entry per CDR3 protein. The table has around 100,000 distinct CDR3 sequences, 20% to 30% seen once. The data were obtained in a study of CD8 T cells in ankylosing spondylitis. This TCR was sampled from a male donor with ankylosing spondylitis. The chain has TRBV29-1 and TRBJ2-1, with D unresolved. The specimen was synovial fluid, either unsorted or a sorted T cell fraction (not recorded which). This CDR3 is CSVVNEQFF. The DNA for the CDR3 is TGCAGCGTTGTTAATGAGCAGTTCTTC.